This is a list of T cell receptor beta chains from one sample in a study of blood T cell repertoires in COVID-19. The table came from immunoSEQ multiplex PCR; TCRdb's copy has only in-frame clones and leaves some out. This sample has around 250,000 clones, with 70% to 90% found just once. The sample comprised PBMCs or T cells enriched from blood (not recorded which). The receptor source for this set is a woman aged 45-59 years who had been exposed to COVID-19. Both conserved end residues are trimmed from each CDR3. D genes are given only for firm matches. Clone size is given for some rows only: seen once, a few or many times, or a class if the clone is expanded.

>TRBJ2-3|TRBV12-3/TRBV12-4|-|-
ASNRVITDTQY
>TRBJ2-1|TRBV5-1|-|-
ASSLSGYNEQF
>TRBJ1-2|TRBV10-3|TRBD1|-
AISESQGDRVNYGYT
>TRBJ2-5|TRBV28|-|few
ASSRQVQETQY
>TRBJ2-5|TRBV5-6|-|-
ASSLRTGLSVETQY
>TRBJ2-2|TRBV11-2|TRBD1|-
ASSVGQGSGELF
>TRBJ1-1|TRBV19|TRBD1|-
ASSAGQGGAF
>TRBJ2-7|TRBV7-2|TRBD2|-
ASSPNGGTREQY
>TRBJ1-2|TRBV5-4|-|-
ASSLGGGLRYGYT
>TRBJ1-2|TRBV28|-|-
ASSPNPYGYT
>TRBJ1-5|TRBV2|TRBD1|-
ASRGDRGNQPQH
>TRBJ2-3|TRBV2|TRBD1|-
ASSIQGAKTDTQY
>TRBJ1-3|TRBV10-2|TRBD1|-
ASRTGGSGNTIY
>TRBJ1-2|TRBV7-2|TRBD1|-
ASSLVPGQGAGSYT
>TRBJ1-2|TRBV27|TRBD1|-
ASSFNTGDGYT
>TRBJ2-2|TRBV7-8|TRBD2|-
ASSPPRLAGTGELF
>TRBJ1-5|TRBV10-3|TRBD1|-
AISDTGGENQPQH
>TRBJ1-5|TRBV28|-|-
ASSSLNQPQH
>TRBJ1-6|TRBV7-2|-|-
ASSLAITGTSDSPLH
>TRBJ2-3|TRBV5-1|TRBD2|-
ASSLVAGGLPDTQY
>TRBJ2-2|TRBV27|-|-
ASSSIRPRGTGELF
>TRBJ2-5|TRBV20-1|-|-
SAELRETQY
>TRBJ1-2|TRBV19|TRBD1|-
ASSTRDRGVQGT
>TRBJ2-5|TRBV14|-|few
ASSQGARGETQY
>TRBJ2-1|TRBV9|TRBD2|-
ASSVSSGRYNEQF
>TRBJ1-4|TRBV19|-|-
ASSIGGSRSEKLF